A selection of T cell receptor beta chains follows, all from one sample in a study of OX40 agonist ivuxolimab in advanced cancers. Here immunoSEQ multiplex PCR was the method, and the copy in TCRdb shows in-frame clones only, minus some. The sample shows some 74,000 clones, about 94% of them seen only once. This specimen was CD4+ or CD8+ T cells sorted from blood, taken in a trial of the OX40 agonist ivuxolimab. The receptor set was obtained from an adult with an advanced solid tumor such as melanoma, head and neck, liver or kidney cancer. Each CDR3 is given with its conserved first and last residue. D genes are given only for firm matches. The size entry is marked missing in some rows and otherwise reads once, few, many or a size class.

DNA: TGCGCCAGCAGCAACCCCGGGACAGCTTACAATGAGCAGTTCTTC
CDR3: CASSNPGTAYNEQFF
length: 15
V: TRBV4-1
size: .
J: TRBJ2-1
D: TRBD1

DNA: TGCGCCAGCAGCCAAGATGCAGGGGCCGCCTACGAGCAGTACTTC
CDR3: CASSQDAGAAYEQYF
length: 15
V: TRBV4-3
size: .
J: TRBJ2-7
D: .

DNA: TGTGCCAGCAGTGCGAGGGGCGCGAACACTGAAGCTTTCTTT
CDR3: CASSARGANTEAFF
length: 14
V: TRBV27
size: .
J: TRBJ1-1
D: .

DNA: TGTGCCAGTAGTACTGCTTACGGGGCCGATGGCTACACCTTC
CDR3: CASSTAYGADGYTF
length: 14
V: TRBV19
size: few
J: TRBJ1-2
D: .

DNA: TGTGCCAGCAGTACCTTGACAGGGGGGGACGAGCAGTACTTC
CDR3: CASSTLTGGDEQYF
length: 14
V: TRBV6-6
size: few
J: TRBJ2-7
D: TRBD1

DNA: TGTGCCAGCAGCCGTTCTGACCCTGTGGGGGGCGCAGGCTACACCTTC
CDR3: CASSRSDPVGGAGYTF
length: 16
V: TRBV7-9
size: .
J: TRBJ1-2
D: .

DNA: TGTGCCAGCACCCACAGATACAATGAGCAGTTCTTC
CDR3: CASTHRYNEQFF
length: 12
V: TRBV28
size: once
J: TRBJ2-1
D: .

DNA: TGTGCCATCAGTGAACAGGGGGCCCACGAGCAGTACTTC
CDR3: CAISEQGAHEQYF
length: 13
V: TRBV10-3
size: .
J: TRBJ2-7
D: TRBD1

DNA: TGTGCCAGCAGCCAAGACGAGGGGGAGCAGTTCTTC
CDR3: CASSQDEGEQFF
length: 12
V: TRBV4-2
size: .
J: TRBJ2-1
D: .

DNA: TGTGCCAGCAGCTTAGAGGCAGGGGGGGCCGAGCAGTACTTC
CDR3: CASSLEAGGAEQYF
length: 14
V: TRBV7-9
size: .
J: TRBJ2-7
D: .

DNA: TGTGCCAGTAGTAAGACAGGGGGCTATCAGCCCCAGCATTTT
CDR3: CASSKTGGYQPQHF
length: 14
V: TRBV19
size: .
J: TRBJ1-5
D: TRBD1

DNA: TGTGCCAGCAGTAACTGGACAGGGGGAAATCAGCCCCAGCATTTT
CDR3: CASSNWTGGNQPQHF
length: 15
V: TRBV27
size: once
J: TRBJ1-5
D: TRBD1

DNA: TGTGCCAGCAGCTTATATGTAGCGGGAGGGCCTGGCTATGAGCAGTTCTTC
CDR3: CASSLYVAGGPGYEQFF
length: 17
V: TRBV7-6
size: once
J: TRBJ2-1
D: TRBD2